This T cell receptor beta chain was observed in a study of blood T cells in healthy people across ages. Together with a sample-barcoded 5' primer, a J-beta primer mix was included in a second PCR lasting about 7 to 11 cycles. The template-switch adaptor was a 5' adaptor with 12 random nucleotides. It tagged each cDNA molecule. TCRdb recomputed calls from the 5' RACE reads with MiXCR, one row per CDR3 protein. This sample has approximately 900,000 distinct CDR3 sequences; about 44% occur once, and the top ten carry about an eighth. Total RNA extracted from each sample amounted to at least 5.5 micrograms. Study outcomes and limitations: Older age coincided with a roughly linear decline in TCR beta diversity per million T cells.

Comment on this clonotype: No antigen is known for it.

This clonotype was sampled from a man aged 25 to 45 in good health. Material: blood.

The CDR3 DNA reads TGTGCCAGCAGCCAAGAAGCGGGGGGGGCCGGGGAGCTGTTTTTT. Its translation is CASSQEAGGAGELFF. The chain recombines TRBV4-2 with TRBJ2-2; 10 positions agree with TRBD2. V gave up 0 bases and J gave up 6 bases; unmatched junction bases: 1. The CDR3 extends over 15 amino acids. Germline CDR1 is LGHNA and CDR2 is YNFKEQ.